The next 28 T cell receptor beta chains were all read from a single sample in a study of blood T cell repertoires in COVID-19. Clones were sequenced by immunoSEQ multiplex PCR, and TCRdb holds only the in-frame ones, with some missing. The data hold 150,000 or so clones, with roughly 85% observed a single time. Sequencing was done on a sample of PBMCs or T cells enriched from blood (not recorded which). The receptors were gathered from a woman in her forties or fifties who had recovered from COVID-19.

The gene calls are TRBV28 and TRBJ1-2; D perhaps matches TRBD1 (6 bases). Germline loops: CDR1 MDHEN, CDR2 SYDVKM. V lost 7 bases, J lost 4 bases, and 16 bases lay in between. This CDR3 has 14 amino acids. This CDR3 is CASTRPQGRYGYTF. Here the CDR3 DNA reads TGTGCCAGCACCCGACCCCAGGGGCGCTATGGCTACACCTTC.

The rearrangement joins TRBV12-5 to TRBJ1-1; a possible D gene is TRBD1 (5 bases). This CDR3 spans 15 amino acids. The germline V and J ends were trimmed by 1 base and 5 bases, with 14 bases remaining between them. The germline V gene encodes CDR1 LGHNT and CDR2 FRNRAP. CDR3 region: CASGLALQGGTEAFF. Written as DNA, the CDR3 is TGTGCTAGTGGTTTGGCCCTCCAGGGAGGGACTGAAGCTTTCTTT.

Turning to this clone: Other DNA sequences in the same sample also yield this CDR3. The gene calls are TRBV18 and TRBJ2-5; a weak D match, TRBD2 (5 bases). CDR3 length equals 13 residues. Germline CDR1 is KGHSH and CDR2 is LQKENI. The V gene lost 0 bases and the J gene lost 4 bases, with 6 bases spanning the gap. The CDR3 is CASSPPGVETQYF. The CDR3 region has the DNA TGTGCCAGCTCACCACCCGGGGTAGAGACCCAGTACTTC.

V gene TRBV7-2 combines with J gene TRBJ2-5; the match to TRBD2 covers 8 bases. CDR1 is SGHTA, CDR2 FQGNSA, per germline. V shed 3 bases, J shed 3 bases, and the junction held 0 bases outside the gene matches. CDR3 length: 13 residues. The CDR3: CASSFSGKETQYF. The CDR3 nucleotides read TGTGCCAGCAGCTTTAGCGGGAAAGAGACCCAGTACTTC.

The rearrangement uses TRBV5-5 and TRBJ2-7, with 11 nucleotides matching TRBD2. Losses at the gene ends were 4 bases for V and 3 bases for J; bases not matched to a gene: 12. The CDR3 totals 17 residues. CDR1 is SGHKS, CDR2 YYEKEE, per germline (reference sequence). CDR3 bases: TGTGCCAGCAGCCATCGGACTAGCGGGTCTCTTAGCTACGAGCAGTACGTC. Its protein is CASSHRTSGSLSYEQYV.

The chain links TRBV19 to TRBJ2-1, with D perhaps TRBD1 (6 bases). The germline V gene has CDR1 LNHDA and CDR2 SQIVND (reference sequence). V was shortened by 5 bases and J by 11 bases, with 16 bases between the two germline ends. The CDR3 extends over 13 amino acids. Written as DNA, the CDR3 is TGTGCCAGTAGTTCGAAGGGGGACACAAAGCAGTTCTTC. Translating gives CASSSKGDTKQFF.

The rearrangement links TRBV4-1 to TRBJ1-4; 7 bases are a match to TRBD1. Germline values: CDR1 MGHRA, CDR2 YSYEKL. This CDR3 comprises 16 residues. Germline trimming cut 5 bases from V and 1 base from J; bases unmatched to any gene: 7. The CDR3 loop is CASSTDPGGTNEKLFF. DNA of the CDR3: TGCGCCAGCAGCACCGATCCAGGGGGAACTAATGAAAAACTGTTTTTT.

The chain joins TRBV28 to TRBJ1-2, with a possible D match to TRBD1 (6 bases). The germline V gene encodes CDR1 MDHEN and CDR2 SYDVKM. V was trimmed by 5 bases and J by 7 bases, leaving 14 bases between them. The length of the CDR3 is 13 residues. The CDR3 here is CASSASGVGGYTF. CDR3 nucleotides: TGTGCCAGCAGTGCTTCAGGGGTGGGTGGCTACACCTTC.

The chain combines TRBV6-1 with TRBJ2-7; 8 nucleotides line up with TRBD2. CDR3 length: 15 amino acids. The J segment lost 2 bases and the V segment lost 3 bases, leaving 6 bases of the junction unmatched. The germline V gene has CDR1 MNHNS and CDR2 SASEGT. The CDR3 sequence is CASSEGAGATYEQYV. CDR3 coding DNA: TGTGCCAGCAGTGAGGGAGCGGGAGCGACCTACGAGCAGTACGTC.

The chain employs TRBV7-8 and TRBJ1-2, with D perhaps TRBD1 (5 bases). The length of the CDR3 is 21 residues. The germline V and J ends were trimmed by 2 bases and 4 bases, with 32 bases remaining between them. CDR1 and CDR2 (germline): SGHVS, FQNEAQ. The CDR3 coding sequence is TGTGCCAGCAGCTTAACCCGCCCGACCGAGGGGACCCGGGGGAGCCTCTATGGCTACACCTTC. Its translation: CASSLTRPTEGTRGSLYGYTF. Combining the CDR3 with reference TRBV7-8 and TRBJ1-2 gives the whole variable domain GAGVSQSPRYKVAKRGQDVALRCDPISGHVSLFWYQQALGQGPEFLTYFQNEAQLDKSGLPSDRFFAERPEGSVSTLKIQRTQQEDSAVYLCASSLTRPTEGTRGSLYGYTFGSGTRLTVV.

In this sample, this clone turned up once. The chain joins TRBV5-1 to TRBJ2-1; D possibly corresponds to TRBD2 (6 bases). The germline CDR1 and CDR2 sequences are SGHRS and YFSETQ. This CDR3 contains 11 residues. The V end lost 7 bases, the J end lost 12 bases, and 14 bases lay between the germline ends. The CDR3 reads CASGYGRRQFF. The CDR3 DNA sequence: TGCGCCAGCGGTTACGGGAGACGGCAGTTCTTC.

The chain is built from TRBV19 and TRBJ2-3, with 10 bases aligning to TRBD2. The CDR3 consists of 16 residues. J was trimmed by 0 bases and V by 5 bases; bases with no gene match: 5. Germline CDR1 and CDR2: LNHDA and SQIVND (reference sequence). The CDR3 reads CASSRRLAGSTDTQYF. In DNA, the CDR3 is TGTGCCAGTAGTCGGCGACTAGCGGGTAGCACAGATACGCAGTATTTT.

The chain links TRBV7-8 to TRBJ2-1; 9 nucleotides line up with TRBD2. The CDR3 length is 17 residues. Germline CDR1 and CDR2: SGHVS and FQNEAQ. Unmatched junction bases numbered 11, after V lost 1 base and J lost 7 bases. The CDR3, as DNA: TGTGCCAGCAGCTTAGTATCGCGGGGGGGCGATTGGAATGAGCAGTTCTTC. Translating it yields CASSLVSRGGDWNEQFF.

This clone was counted only a few times. The rearrangement joins TRBV6-5 to TRBJ1-2; D gene unclear. The CDR3 totals 10 residues. Trimming shortened V by 11 bases and J by 8 bases, and 12 bases separated the two germline ends. Germline V lookup: CDR1 MNHEY, CDR2 SVGAGI. The CDR3 here is CASRILGYTF. The CDR3 bases are TGTGCCTCCCGTATACTGGGCTACACCTTC.

In this sample, this clone turned up once. The rearrangement joins TRBV2 to TRBJ1-1; D ambiguous. This CDR3 region has 13 residues. Germline V gives CDR1 SNHLY, CDR2 FYNNEI. The V and J ends lost 8 bases and 5 bases respectively, with 15 bases between them. The CDR3 DNA reads as TGTGCCAGCGGATTGACTGCTTCGACTGAAGCTTTCTTT. This codes for CASGLTASTEAFF. The variable domain in full, with the rest retrieved from reference TRBV2 and TRBJ1-1, is EPEVTQTPSHQVTQMGQEVILRCVPISNHLYFYWYRQILGQKVEFLVSFYNNEISEKSEIFDDQFSVERPDGSNFTLKIRSTKLEDSAMYFCASGLTASTEAFFGQGTRLTVV.

The chain carries TRBV21-1 and TRBJ2-7; no check of the table's D call, TRBD1, against the DNA was made. TRBV21-1 has pseudogene status. There are 14 residues in the CDR3. The CDR3 coding sequence is TGTGCCAGGGACAGGGTAAACCATAGATACGAGCAGTACGTC. Translating gives CARDRVNHRYEQYV.

Here the CDR3 reads CASGTKRYV. CDR3 in DNA: TGTGCCAGCGGGACTAAAAGGTACGTC. This chain uses TRBV11-2 with TRBJ2-7; 7 nucleotides align to TRBD2. This CDR3 has 9 amino acids. Germline assignment: CDR1 SGHAT and CDR2 FQNNGV. Trimming removed 8 bases from V and 12 bases from J; junction bases left unmatched: 4.

The chain is built from TRBV6-2 or TRBV6-3 and TRBJ2-3; no clear D. V gave up 4 bases and J gave up 5 bases, with 13 bases separating them. Germline V gives CDR1 MNHEY, CDR2 SVGEGT. The CDR3 totals 14 residues. The CDR3 sequence is CASSSANSGDTQYF. The CDR3 coding sequence is TGTGCCAGCAGTTCGGCTAACAGTGGAGATACGCAGTATTTT.

The chain couples TRBV4-1 to TRBJ2-5; 11 bases line up with TRBD2. Germline V gives CDR1 MGHRA, CDR2 YSYEKL. This CDR3 is built from 19 residues. Germline trimming cut 3 bases from V and 3 bases from J; bases unmatched to any gene: 15. The CDR3 DNA sequence: TGCGCCAGCAGCCACCCTAAGATAGCGGGGGGGTACCCTGAAGAGACCCAGTACTTC. This translates into CASSHPKIAGGYPEETQYF.

This chain uses TRBV2 with TRBJ1-5; TRBD1 is a possible D gene (5 bases). The CDR3 is 13 residues long. The V end was cut by 6 bases, the J end by 6 bases, with 12 bases between. Per the germline V gene, CDR1 is SNHLY and CDR2 is FYNNEI. The CDR3 here is CASSTGGSQPQHF. As DNA, the CDR3 is TGTGCCAGCAGCACCGGGGGTAGTCAGCCCCAGCATTTT. The full variable domain, rest sourced from reference TRBV2 and TRBJ1-5, is EPEVTQTPSHQVTQMGQEVILRCVPISNHLYFYWYRQILGQKVEFLVSFYNNEISEKSEIFDDQFSVERPDGSNFTLKIRSTKLEDSAMYFCASSTGGSQPQHFGDGTRLSIL.

The rearrangement uses TRBV4-2 and TRBJ1-2; a weak D match, TRBD1 (6 bases). The CDR3 runs 14 residues. V was clipped by 0 bases and J by 7 bases, with 12 bases between them. Per the germline V gene, CDR1 is LGHNA and CDR2 is YNFKEQ. CDR3 residues: CASSQEGQAVGYTF. CDR3 coding DNA: TGTGCCAGCAGCCAAGAGGGACAAGCAGTTGGCTACACCTTC.

The V call is TRBV9, the J call TRBJ1-4; D is ambiguous. The ends were cut back, 1 base at V and 10 bases at J, with 8 bases in the middle. This CDR3 region has 12 residues. Germline-derived CDR1 and CDR2 are SGDLS and YYNGEE. Here the CDR3 reads CASSVYGGKLFF. The CDR3 DNA follows: TGTGCCAGCAGCGTATACGGTGGAAAACTGTTTTTT.

V is TRBV9 and J is TRBJ1-2; TRBD1 might be the D (6 bases). Germline CDR1 reads SGDLS; CDR2 reads YYNGEE. The V end lost 3 bases, the J end lost 4 bases, and 19 bases lay between the germline ends. The CDR3 extends over 16 amino acids. The CDR3 loop reads CASSDHLQGGTYGYTF. CDR3 bases: TGTGCCAGCAGCGATCACCTACAGGGAGGGACCTATGGCTACACCTTC.

This clone showed up just a few times. The gene calls are TRBV7-2 and TRBJ1-2; TRBD1 is a possible D gene (5 bases). The length of the CDR3 is 15 residues. The V gene lost 0 bases and the J gene lost 8 bases, with 16 bases spanning the gap. CDR1 is SGHTA and CDR2 is FQGNSA in the germline V gene. CDR3 DNA: TGTGCCAGCAGCTTAGCTGGAGGGGTTGGGGAGGGCTACACCTTC. Protein sequence: CASSLAGGVGEGYTF.

The chain combines TRBV6-5 with TRBJ2-5; 7 bases map to TRBD1. Germline loops: CDR1 MNHEY, CDR2 SVGAGI. CDR3 size: 14 residues. V was pared by 4 bases and J by 4 bases, with 6 bases of the junction left unmatched. CDR3 residues: CASSSPGTVETQYF. The CDR3 region has the DNA TGTGCCAGCAGTTCCCCCGGGACAGTAGAGACCCAGTACTTC.

The rearrangement uses TRBV27 and TRBJ1-2, with D maybe TRBD1 (6 bases). Trimming shortened V by 1 base and J by 2 bases, and 8 bases separated the two germline ends. The CDR3 is 14 residues long. Germline loops: CDR1 MNHEY, CDR2 SMNVEV (reference sequence). The CDR3 DNA follows: TGTGCCAGCAGTTTATTGGGGGCCAACTATGGCTACACCTTC. Its protein is CASSLLGANYGYTF.

The chain carries TRBV10-3 and TRBJ2-1; possible D gene TRBD1, 6 bases. Trimming left V 9 bases short and J 6 bases short, with 15 bases between. Looked up from germline, CDR1 is ENHRY and CDR2 is SYGVKD. CDR3 size: 13 residues. CDR3 DNA sequence: TGTGCCATTAACAGGGATCTGGGCAATGAGCAGTTCTTC. This gives the protein CAINRDLGNEQFF.

The chain links TRBV6-2 or TRBV6-3 to TRBJ1-5, with D tentatively TRBD1 (5 bases). Between the trimmed V and J ends, which lost 5 bases and 3 bases, there was a span of 14 bases. The CDR3 has 15 amino acids. Germline V gene sequence: CDR1 MNHEY, CDR2 SVGEGT. For the CDR3, the DNA is TGTGCCAGCAGTCACTTACAGGCGGCCAATCAGCCCCAGCATTTT. This sequence encodes CASSHLQAANQPQHF.